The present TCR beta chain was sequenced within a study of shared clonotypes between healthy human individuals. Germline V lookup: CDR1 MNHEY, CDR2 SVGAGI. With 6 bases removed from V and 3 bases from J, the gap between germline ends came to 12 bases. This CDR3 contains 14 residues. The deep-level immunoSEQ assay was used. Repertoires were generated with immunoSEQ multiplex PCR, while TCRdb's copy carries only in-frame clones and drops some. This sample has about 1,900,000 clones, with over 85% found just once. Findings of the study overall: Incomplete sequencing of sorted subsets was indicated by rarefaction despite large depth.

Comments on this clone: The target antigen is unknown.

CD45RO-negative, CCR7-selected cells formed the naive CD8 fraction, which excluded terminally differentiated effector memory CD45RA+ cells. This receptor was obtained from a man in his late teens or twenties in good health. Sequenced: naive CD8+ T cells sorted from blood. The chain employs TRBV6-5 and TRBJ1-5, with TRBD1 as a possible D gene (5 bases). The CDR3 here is CASRVGANNQPQHF. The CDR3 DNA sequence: TGTGCCAGCAGGGTCGGGGCTAACAATCAGCCCCAGCATTTT.